The source of this T cell receptor (beta chain) is a study of regulatory T cells in long-lasting Graves disease. The TCR beta library used iRepertoire HTBI primers with Arm-PCR amplification of CDR3. In TCRdb, the multiplex PCR reads were re-called with MiXCR into one record per CDR3 protein. The sample lists roughly 500,000 distinct CDR3 sequences, 9.5% to 15% seen once, with over 7% in the top ten. The CDR3 has 21 residues. J gave up 5 bases and V 1 base, and 13 bases lay outside the gene matches. CDR1 MDHEN and CDR2 SYDVKM come from the germline V gene. Overall study results and limits: Graves' patients with persistent disease showed TCR diversity lower than patients newly diagnosed.

Time point noted: newly diagnosed GD, antithyroid drugs for less than 3 months. PBMC RNA served as the TCR library source. One endocrinology department in Xi'an, China, was where patients came from. This clonotype was seen a handful of times. Its target is not known. These data also formed part of another study, on T cells in Graves' hyperthyroidism and ophthalmopathy. According to that study: Diagnosing involved the use of clinical symptoms, serum thyroxine and TRAb, thyroid ultrasound and orbital computed tomography.

The clonotype was recovered from a woman in her twenties or thirties with Graves disease. The chain uses TRBV28 and TRBJ2-2; 16 positions agree with TRBD2. Sequences were derived from peripheral blood mononuclear cells (PBMCs), sampled at new diagnosis, from a patient treated with antithyroid drugs. The CDR3 nucleotides are TGTGCCAGCAGTTTATTTTCTGGGACTAGCGGGGGGGGGAGTAGTACCGGGGAGCTGTTTTTT. This codes for CASSLFSGTSGGGSSTGELFF.